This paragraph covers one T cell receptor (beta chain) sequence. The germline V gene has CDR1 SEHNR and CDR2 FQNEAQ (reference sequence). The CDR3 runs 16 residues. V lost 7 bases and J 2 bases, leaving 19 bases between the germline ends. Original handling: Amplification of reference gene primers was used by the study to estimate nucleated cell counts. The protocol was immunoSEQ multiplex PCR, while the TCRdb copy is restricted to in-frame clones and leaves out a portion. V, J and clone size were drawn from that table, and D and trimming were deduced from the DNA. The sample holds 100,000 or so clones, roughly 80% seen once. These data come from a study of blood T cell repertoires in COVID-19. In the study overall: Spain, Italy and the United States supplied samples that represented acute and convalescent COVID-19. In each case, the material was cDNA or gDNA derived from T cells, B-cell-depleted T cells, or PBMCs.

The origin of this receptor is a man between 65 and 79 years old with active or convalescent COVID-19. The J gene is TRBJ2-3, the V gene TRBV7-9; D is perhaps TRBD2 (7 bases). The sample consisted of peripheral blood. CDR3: CASITGGQRPTDTQYF. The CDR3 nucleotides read TGTGCCAGCATAACGGGGGGCCAGCGACCCACAGATACGCAGTATTTT.